This T cell receptor (beta chain) derives from a study of blood T cell repertoires in COVID-19. The CDR3 is 14 amino acids. Looked up from germline, CDR1 is SGHTA and CDR2 is FQGTGA. Trimming removed 5 bases at V and 13 bases at J, with 21 bases between. Repertoires were generated with immunoSEQ multiplex PCR, while TCRdb's copy carries only in-frame clones and drops some. The top ten hold roughly 1% of the sample, which has 50,000 to 65,000 clones, 85% to 90% seen once. This chain links TRBV7-3 with TRBJ2-1; no definite D call. The origin of this receptor is a man between 65 and 80 years old with acute or convalescent COVID-19. Sequencing was done on a sample of peripheral blood. CDR3 sequence (DNA): TGTGCCAGCAGCCCATACCCCAGCAGACATGTACAGTTCTTC. Translating gives CASSPYPSRHVQFF.